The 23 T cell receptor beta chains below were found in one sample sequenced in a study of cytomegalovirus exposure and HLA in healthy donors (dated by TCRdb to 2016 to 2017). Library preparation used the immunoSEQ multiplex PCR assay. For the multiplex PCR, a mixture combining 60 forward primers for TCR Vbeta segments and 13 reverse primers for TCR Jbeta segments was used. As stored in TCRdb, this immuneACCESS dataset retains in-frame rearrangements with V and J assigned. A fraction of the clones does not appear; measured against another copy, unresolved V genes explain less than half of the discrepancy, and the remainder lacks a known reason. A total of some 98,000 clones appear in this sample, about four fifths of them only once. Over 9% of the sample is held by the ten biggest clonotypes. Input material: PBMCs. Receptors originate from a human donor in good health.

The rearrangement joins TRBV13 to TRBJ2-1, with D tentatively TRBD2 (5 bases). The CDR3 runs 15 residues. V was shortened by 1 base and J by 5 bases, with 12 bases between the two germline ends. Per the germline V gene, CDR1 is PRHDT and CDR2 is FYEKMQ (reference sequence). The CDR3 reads CASSLEEDSNNEQFF. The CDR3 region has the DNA TGTGCCAGCAGCTTAGAAGAGGACTCAAACAATGAGCAGTTCTTC.

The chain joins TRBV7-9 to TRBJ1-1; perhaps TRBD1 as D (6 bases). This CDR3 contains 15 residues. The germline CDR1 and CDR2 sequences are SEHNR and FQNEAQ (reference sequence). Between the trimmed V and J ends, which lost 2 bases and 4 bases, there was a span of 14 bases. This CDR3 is CASSLTQGLGTEAFF. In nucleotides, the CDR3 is TGTGCCAGCAGCTTAACACAGGGCCTTGGCACTGAAGCTTTCTTT.

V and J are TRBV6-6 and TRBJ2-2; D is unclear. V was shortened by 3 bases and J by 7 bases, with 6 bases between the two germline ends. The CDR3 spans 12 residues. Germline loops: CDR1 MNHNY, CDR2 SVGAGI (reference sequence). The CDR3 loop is CASSYPNGELFF. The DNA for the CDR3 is TGTGCCAGCAGTTATCCCAACGGGGAGCTGTTTTTT.

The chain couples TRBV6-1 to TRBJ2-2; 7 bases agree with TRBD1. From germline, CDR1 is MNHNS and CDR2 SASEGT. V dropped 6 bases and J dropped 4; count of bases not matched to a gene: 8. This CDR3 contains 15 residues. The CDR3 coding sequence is TGTGCCAGCAGCCCGAAGACAGGGCCCACCGGGGAGCTGTTTTTT. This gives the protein CASSPKTGPTGELFF.

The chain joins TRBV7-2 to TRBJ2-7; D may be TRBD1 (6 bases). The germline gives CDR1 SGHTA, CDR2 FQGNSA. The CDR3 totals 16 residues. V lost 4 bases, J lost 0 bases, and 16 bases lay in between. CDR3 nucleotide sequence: TGTGCCAGCAGCTCCCCAGGGGCTAGCAGCTCCTACGAGCAGTACTTC. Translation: CASSSPGASSSYEQYF.

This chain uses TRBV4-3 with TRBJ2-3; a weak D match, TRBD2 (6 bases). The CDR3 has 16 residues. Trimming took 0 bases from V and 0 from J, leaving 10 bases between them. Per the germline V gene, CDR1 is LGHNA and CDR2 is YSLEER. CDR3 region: CASSQEPAGSTDTQYF. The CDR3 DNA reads TGCGCCAGCAGCCAAGAACCGGCGGGGAGCACAGATACGCAGTATTTT.

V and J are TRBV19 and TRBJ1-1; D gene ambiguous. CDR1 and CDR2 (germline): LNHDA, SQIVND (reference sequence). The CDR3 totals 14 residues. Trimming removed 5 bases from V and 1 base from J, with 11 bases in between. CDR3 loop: CASSLAGGNTEAFF. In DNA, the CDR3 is TGTGCCAGTAGTCTAGCCGGTGGGAACACTGAAGCTTTCTTT.

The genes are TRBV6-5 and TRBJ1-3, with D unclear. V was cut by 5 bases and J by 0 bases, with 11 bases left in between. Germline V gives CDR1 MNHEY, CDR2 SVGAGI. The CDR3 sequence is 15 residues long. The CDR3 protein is CASSTRRLSGNTIYF. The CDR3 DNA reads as TGTGCCAGCAGTACCCGGAGGCTCTCTGGAAACACCATATATTTT.

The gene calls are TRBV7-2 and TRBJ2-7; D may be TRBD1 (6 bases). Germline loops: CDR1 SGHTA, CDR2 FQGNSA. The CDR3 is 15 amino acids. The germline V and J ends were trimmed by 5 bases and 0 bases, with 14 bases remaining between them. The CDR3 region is CASSPQGFRSYEQYF. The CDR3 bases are TGTGCCAGCAGCCCCCAGGGGTTCCGCTCCTACGAGCAGTACTTC.

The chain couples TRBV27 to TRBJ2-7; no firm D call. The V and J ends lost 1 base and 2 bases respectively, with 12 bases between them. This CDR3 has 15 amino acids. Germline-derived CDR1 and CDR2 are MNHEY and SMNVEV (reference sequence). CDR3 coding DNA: TGTGCCAGCAGTTTATTTCCCGGGTTTACCTACGAGCAGTACTTC. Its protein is CASSLFPGFTYEQYF.

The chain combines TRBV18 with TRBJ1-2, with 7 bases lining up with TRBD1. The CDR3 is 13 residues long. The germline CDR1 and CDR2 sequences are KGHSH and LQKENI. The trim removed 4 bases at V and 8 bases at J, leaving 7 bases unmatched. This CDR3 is CASSLPGQQGYTF. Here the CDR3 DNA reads TGTGCCAGCTCACTTCCGGGACAGCAAGGCTACACCTTC. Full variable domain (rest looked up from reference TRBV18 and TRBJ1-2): NAGVMQNPRHLVRRRGQEARLRCSPMKGHSHVYWYRQLPEEGLKFMVYLQKENIIDESGMPKERFSAEFPKEGPSILRIQQVVRGDSAAYFCASSLPGQQGYTFGSGTRLTVV.

In DNA form, the CDR3 reads TGTGCCAGCCGCTCCAGGGCTGGGGCCAACGTCCTGACTTTC. It translates to CASRSRAGANVLTF. The chain combines TRBV2 with TRBJ2-6, with a weak D call TRBD1 (5 bases). CDR3 length: 14 residues. Germline-derived CDR1 and CDR2 are SNHLY and FYNNEI. V shed 8 bases and J shed 2 bases, with 10 bases lying between them.

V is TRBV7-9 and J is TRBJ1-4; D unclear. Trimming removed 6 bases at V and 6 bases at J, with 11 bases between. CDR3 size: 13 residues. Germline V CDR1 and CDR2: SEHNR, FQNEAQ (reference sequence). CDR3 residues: CASSEGTDEKLFF. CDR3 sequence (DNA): TGTGCCAGCAGTGAGGGCACCGATGAAAAACTGTTTTTT.

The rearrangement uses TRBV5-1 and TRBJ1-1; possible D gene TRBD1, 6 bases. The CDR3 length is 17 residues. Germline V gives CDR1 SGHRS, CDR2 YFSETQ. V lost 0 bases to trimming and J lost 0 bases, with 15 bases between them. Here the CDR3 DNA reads TGCGCCAGCAGCTTGGCGAAGGGGGGGGTCATGAACACTGAAGCTTTCTTT. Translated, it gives CASSLAKGGVMNTEAFF.

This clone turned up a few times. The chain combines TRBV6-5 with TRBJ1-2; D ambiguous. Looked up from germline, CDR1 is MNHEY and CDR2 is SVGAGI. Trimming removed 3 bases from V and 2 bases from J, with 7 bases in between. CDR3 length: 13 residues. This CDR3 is CASSYRANYGYTF. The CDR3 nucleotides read TGTGCCAGCAGTTATCGAGCGAACTATGGCTACACCTTC.

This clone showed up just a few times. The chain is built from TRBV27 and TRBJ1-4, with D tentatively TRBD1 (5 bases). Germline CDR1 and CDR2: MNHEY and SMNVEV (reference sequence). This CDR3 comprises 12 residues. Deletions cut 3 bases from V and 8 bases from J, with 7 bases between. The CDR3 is CASSFWGEKLFF. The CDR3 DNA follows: TGTGCCAGCAGTTTCTGGGGCGAAAAACTGTTTTTT.

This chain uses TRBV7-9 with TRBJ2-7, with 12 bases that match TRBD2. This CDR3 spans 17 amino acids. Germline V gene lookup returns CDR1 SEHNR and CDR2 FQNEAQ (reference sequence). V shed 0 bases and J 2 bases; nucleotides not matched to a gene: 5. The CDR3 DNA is TGTGCCAGCAGCTTAGCAGGGGGACTAGCGGGCACCTACGAGCAGTACTTC. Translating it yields CASSLAGGLAGTYEQYF.

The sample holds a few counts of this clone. CDR3 residues: CASSLGHRGNNEKLFF. CDR3 nucleotides: TGTGCCAGCAGCTTGGGCCACAGGGGAAATAATGAAAAACTGTTTTTT. The chain combines TRBV5-4 with TRBJ1-4; the match to TRBD1 covers 7 bases. The germline V gene has CDR1 SGHNT and CDR2 YYREEE (reference sequence). The CDR3 has 16 residues. V shed 0 bases and J 4 bases; nucleotides not matched to a gene: 6.

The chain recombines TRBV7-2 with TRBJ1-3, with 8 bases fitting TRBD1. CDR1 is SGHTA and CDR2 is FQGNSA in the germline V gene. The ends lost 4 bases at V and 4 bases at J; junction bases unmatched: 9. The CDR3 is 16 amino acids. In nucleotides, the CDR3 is TGTGCCAGCAGCTCCGGACAGGGTGGTGCAGGAAACACCATATATTTT. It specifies CASSSGQGGAGNTIYF.

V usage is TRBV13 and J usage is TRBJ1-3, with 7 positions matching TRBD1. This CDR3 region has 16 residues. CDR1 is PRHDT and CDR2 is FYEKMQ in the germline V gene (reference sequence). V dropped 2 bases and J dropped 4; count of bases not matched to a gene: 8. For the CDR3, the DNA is TGTGCCAGCAGCTTACGGGGACAGCCGTGGGGAAACACCATATATTTT. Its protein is CASSLRGQPWGNTIYF.

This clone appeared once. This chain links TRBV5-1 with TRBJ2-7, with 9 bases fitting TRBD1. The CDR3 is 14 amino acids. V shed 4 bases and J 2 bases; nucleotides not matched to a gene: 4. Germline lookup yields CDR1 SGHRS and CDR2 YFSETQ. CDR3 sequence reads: CASSGTGKTYEQYF. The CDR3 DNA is TGCGCCAGCAGCGGGACAGGGAAAACCTACGAGCAGTACTTC.

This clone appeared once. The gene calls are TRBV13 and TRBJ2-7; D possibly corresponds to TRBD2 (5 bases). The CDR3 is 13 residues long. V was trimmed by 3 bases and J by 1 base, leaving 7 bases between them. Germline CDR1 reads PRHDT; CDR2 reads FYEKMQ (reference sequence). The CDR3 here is CASSFGLSYEQYF. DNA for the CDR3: TGTGCCAGCAGCTTCGGACTTTCCTACGAGCAGTACTTC.

This CDR3 is CASSLGAGGPTYNEQFF. In DNA form, the CDR3 reads TGTGCCAGCAGCTTAGGGGCGGGGGGGCCTACCTACAATGAGCAGTTCTTC. The rearrangement uses TRBV7-9 and TRBJ2-1, with TRBD2 identical over 9 bases. Germline lookup yields CDR1 SEHNR and CDR2 FQNEAQ (reference sequence). J was trimmed by 2 bases and V by 1 base; bases with no gene match: 6. CDR3 length: 17 residues.